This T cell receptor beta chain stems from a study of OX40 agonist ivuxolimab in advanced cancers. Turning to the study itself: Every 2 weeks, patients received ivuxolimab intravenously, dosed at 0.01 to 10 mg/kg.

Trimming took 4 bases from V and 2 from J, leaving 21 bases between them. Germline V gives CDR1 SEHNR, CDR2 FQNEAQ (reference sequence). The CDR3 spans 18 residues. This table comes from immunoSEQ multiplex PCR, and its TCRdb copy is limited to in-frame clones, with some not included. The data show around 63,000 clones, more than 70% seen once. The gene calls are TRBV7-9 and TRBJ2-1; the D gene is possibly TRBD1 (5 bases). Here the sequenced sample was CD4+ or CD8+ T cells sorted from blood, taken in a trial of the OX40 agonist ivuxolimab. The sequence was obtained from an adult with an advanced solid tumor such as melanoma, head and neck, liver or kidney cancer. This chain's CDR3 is CASSSWPIPLGAYNEQFF. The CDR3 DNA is TGTGCCAGCAGCTCCTGGCCCATACCCTTAGGGGCCTACAATGAGCAGTTCTTC.